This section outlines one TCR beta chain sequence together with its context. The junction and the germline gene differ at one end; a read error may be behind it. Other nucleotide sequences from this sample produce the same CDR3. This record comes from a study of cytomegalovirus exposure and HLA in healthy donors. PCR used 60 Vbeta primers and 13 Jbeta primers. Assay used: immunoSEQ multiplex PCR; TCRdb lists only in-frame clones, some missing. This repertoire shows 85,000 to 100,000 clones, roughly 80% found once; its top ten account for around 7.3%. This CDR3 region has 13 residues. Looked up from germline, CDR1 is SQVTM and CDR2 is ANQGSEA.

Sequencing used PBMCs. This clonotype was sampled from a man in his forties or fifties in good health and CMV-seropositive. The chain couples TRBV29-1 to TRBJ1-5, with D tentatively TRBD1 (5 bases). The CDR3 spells CSVQATSNQPQHF. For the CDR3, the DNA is TGCAGCGTACAGGCAACTAGCAATCAACCCCAGCATTTT.